The 22 T cell receptor beta chains in this list originate from one sample, sequenced in a study of beta chain features in type 1 diabetes. Expressed TCRB transcripts got sequenced, as all isolated RNA was reverse transcribed. The repertoire was sequenced with immunoSEQ multiplex PCR; TCRdb's copy has only in-frame clones and lacks some. The sample has almost 250,000 clones; roughly an eighth are singletons. Sequencing used naive CD4+ T cells from blood. Every receptor here comes from a woman between 40 and 50 years old in good health.

This rearrangement joins TRBV27 to TRBJ2-7; D may be TRBD1 (6 bases). The CDR3 covers 15 residues. Germline-derived CDR1 and CDR2 are MNHEY and SMNVEV (reference sequence). Trimming pared 4 bases from V and 2 bases from J, leaving 15 bases between. CDR3 nucleotide sequence: TGTGCCAGCAGTTATCGGCGACAGGATACCTACGAGCAGTACTTC. The encoded protein is CASSYRRQDTYEQYF.

This chain uses TRBV7-9 with TRBJ1-1; 8 positions agree with TRBD1. Germline CDR1 SEHNR, CDR2 FQNEAQ (reference sequence). The ends lost 5 bases at V and 4 bases at J; junction bases unmatched: 12. The CDR3 has 16 amino acids. CDR3 loop: CASSTFPGGGGTEAFF. The CDR3 DNA follows: TGTGCCAGCAGCACTTTTCCAGGGGGCGGTGGCACTGAAGCTTTCTTT.

This clone was detected a few times. The chain is built from TRBV9 and TRBJ2-1; TRBD2 matches at 9 bases. V lost 2 bases and J lost 5; bases outside the gene matches: 8. The CDR3 contains 16 residues. Germline CDR1 is SGDLS and CDR2 is YYNGEE. The CDR3 loop is CASSVFVGGGDNEQFF. DNA of the CDR3: TGTGCCAGCAGCGTGTTTGTTGGCGGGGGGGACAATGAGCAGTTCTTC.

Turning to this clone: Distinct nucleotide sequences in the sample also encode this CDR3. V and J are TRBV7-2 and TRBJ2-5, with D possibly matching TRBD2 (6 bases). The V gene lost 3 bases and the J gene lost 4 bases, with 9 bases spanning the gap. The V gene's germline CDR1 is SGHTA and CDR2 FQGNSA. The CDR3 has 13 amino acids. CDR3 sequence reads: CASSLGGRETQYF. For the CDR3, the DNA is TGTGCCAGCAGCTTGGGGGGAAGAGAGACCCAGTACTTC.

This clone came up a few times. The genes are TRBV2 and TRBJ1-1, with D maybe TRBD1 (5 bases). CDR3 length equals 16 residues. The germline V gene encodes CDR1 SNHLY and CDR2 FYNNEI. Deletions cut 3 bases from V and 1 base from J, with 15 bases between. Here the CDR3 reads CASSETPQGPNTEAFF. The CDR3, as DNA: TGTGCCAGCAGTGAGACGCCCCAGGGCCCGAACACTGAAGCTTTCTTT. The full variable domain, rest sourced from reference TRBV2 and TRBJ1-1, is EPEVTQTPSHQVTQMGQEVILRCVPISNHLYFYWYRQILGQKVEFLVSFYNNEISEKSEIFDDQFSVERPDGSNFTLKIRSTKLEDSAMYFCASSETPQGPNTEAFFGQGTRLTVV.

The gene calls are TRBV7-2 and TRBJ2-7, with 7 nucleotides matching TRBD1. Germline V gives CDR1 SGHTA, CDR2 FQGNSA. This CDR3 has 13 residues. V gave up 5 bases and J gave up 2 bases; unmatched junction bases: 3. CDR3 sequence: CASSHTGAYEQYF. CDR3 DNA: TGTGCCAGCAGCCACACAGGGGCCTACGAGCAGTACTTC. The full variable domain, completed using reference TRBV7-2 and TRBJ2-7, is GAGVSQSPSNKVTEKGKDVELRCDPISGHTALYWYRQSLGQGLEFLIYFQGNSAPDKSGLPSDRFSAERTGGSVSTLTIQRTQQEDSAVYLCASSHTGAYEQYFGPGTRLTVT.

This chain joins TRBV28 and TRBJ2-1; 13 nucleotides align to TRBD2. The trim removed 0 bases at V and 6 bases at J, leaving 8 bases unmatched. The CDR3 totals 18 residues. The V gene's germline CDR1 is MDHEN and CDR2 SYDVKM. CDR3 bases: TGTGCCAGCAGTTTATGGGTCGGGACTAGCGGGGCGATCAATGAGCAGTTCTTC. Translation: CASSLWVGTSGAINEQFF. The variable domain in full, with the rest retrieved from reference TRBV28 and TRBJ2-1, is DVKVTQSSRYLVKRTGEKVFLECVQDMDHENMFWYRQDPGLGLRLIYFSYDVKMKEKGDIPEGYSVSREKKERFSLILESASTNQTSMYLCASSLWVGTSGAINEQFFGPGTRLTVL.

This clone was detected a few times. The chain recombines TRBV19 with TRBJ2-1, with a weak D call TRBD2 (6 bases). This CDR3 region has 16 residues. Germline values: CDR1 LNHDA, CDR2 SQIVND (reference sequence). V gave up 7 bases and J gave up 5 bases, with 21 bases separating them. The CDR3 DNA reads as TGTGCCAGTACCCCCACCACCAGGAGGGCACACAATGAGCAGTTCTTC. It yields the protein CASTPTTRRAHNEQFF.

A few counts support this clone. This chain connects TRBV5-1 to TRBJ2-1; TRBD2 matches at 11 bases. The CDR3 is 16 residues long. With V trimmed by 7 bases and J by 8 bases, 14 bases remained unmatched. Germline V lookup: CDR1 SGHRS, CDR2 YFSETQ. The CDR3 is CASSGGLAGGRHEQFF. CDR3 in DNA: TGCGCCAGCTCGGGGGGGCTAGCGGGGGGACGGCATGAGCAGTTCTTC.

CDR3 nucleotide sequence: TGTGCCAGCAGCTACCGGCCAGCGGAAGAGACCCAGTACTTC. Translated: CASSYRPAEETQYF. V gene TRBV7-2 combines with J gene TRBJ2-5; perhaps TRBD2 as D (5 bases). Trimming took 4 bases from V and 3 from J, leaving 12 bases between them. The V gene's germline CDR1 is SGHTA and CDR2 FQGNSA. The CDR3 length is 14 residues.

This clone was seen more than once but under ten times. The chain combines TRBV5-1 with TRBJ2-1; the D gene is possibly TRBD1 (6 bases). The CDR3 has 16 amino acids. The V and J ends lost 0 bases and 7 bases respectively, with 17 bases between them. Germline V gene lookup returns CDR1 SGHRS and CDR2 YFSETQ. CDR3 DNA: TGCGCCAGCAGCTTGGTTGTCAGGGGTCGGGTAAATGAGCAGTTCTTC. The encoded protein is CASSLVVRGRVNEQFF.

This clone was seen a handful of times. The chain employs TRBV6-5 and TRBJ2-1; weak D call: TRBD1 (6 bases). Germline values: CDR1 MNHEY, CDR2 SVGAGI. The V end was cut by 5 bases, the J end by 2 bases, with 10 bases between. The CDR3 runs to 14 residues. CDR3 in amino acids: CASSVTGPYNEQFF. The CDR3 DNA reads TGTGCCAGCAGTGTCACAGGGCCCTACAATGAGCAGTTCTTC.

The chain combines TRBV5-6 with TRBJ2-2; D is uncertain. The length of the CDR3 is 12 residues. Trimming removed 1 base at V and 7 bases at J, with 5 bases between. From germline, CDR1 is SGHDT and CDR2 YYEEEE. For the CDR3, the DNA is TGTGCCAGCAGCTTGCCTCTCGGGGAGCTGTTTTTT. Translation gives CASSLPLGELFF.

The V gene is TRBV2, the J gene TRBJ1-6; TRBD1 aligns across 9 bases. The CDR3 spans 15 residues. The V gene end was trimmed by 7 bases and the J gene end by 7 bases; junction bases not matched to a gene: 8. CDR1 SNHLY and CDR2 FYNNEI come from the germline V gene. This chain's CDR3 is CASTDPGQGNSPLHF. The CDR3 bases are TGTGCCAGCACCGACCCGGGACAGGGAAATTCACCCCTCCACTTT.

In this sample, this clone turned up a few times. The chain carries TRBV5-6 and TRBJ1-5; TRBD1 agrees at 9 bases. Trimming at V came to 2 bases and at J to 2 bases, leaving 11 bases not matched to a gene. The CDR3 is made up of 18 amino acids. The germline CDR1 and CDR2 sequences are SGHDT and YYEEEE. The CDR3 region is CASSLRLRDRVGNQPQHF. The CDR3 DNA follows: TGTGCCAGCAGCTTACGCCTACGGGACAGGGTTGGCAATCAGCCCCAGCATTTT.

The chain joins TRBV21-1 to TRBJ1-6; TRBD1 is taken as the D call from the table, unchecked against the DNA. TRBV21-1 is labeled a pseudogene. The CDR3 has 18 amino acids. The CDR3 bases are TGTGCCAGCAGCACTCTAGGACAGGGCGGCTCCTATAATTCACCCCTCCACTTT. Protein product: CASSTLGQGGSYNSPLHF.

The chain couples TRBV15 to TRBJ2-5, with 7 bases matching TRBD2. Trimming took 1 base from V and 0 from J; bases not matched to a gene: 5. The CDR3 is made up of 16 amino acids. The germline V gene encodes CDR1 LNHNV and CDR2 YYDKDF (reference sequence). Here the CDR3 DNA reads TGTGCCACCAGCAGAGGCCTAGCGGCAGACCAAGAGACCCAGTACTTC. Translated: CATSRGLAADQETQYF. The variable domain in full, completed from reference TRBV15 and TRBJ2-5, reads DAMVIQNPRYQVTQFGKPVTLSCSQTLNHNVMYWYQQKSSQAPKLLFHYYDKDFNNEADTPDNFQSRRPNTSFCFLDIRSPGLGDTAMYLCATSRGLAADQETQYFGPGTRLLVL.

In this sample, this clone turned up a few times. J is TRBJ2-7 and V is TRBV5-4, with 9 bases matching TRBD2. The CDR3 is made up of 15 amino acids. V trimming: 0 bases; J trimming: 2 bases; junction bases outside the gene matches: 3. The germline V gene encodes CDR1 SGHNT and CDR2 YYREEE (reference sequence). The CDR3 spells CASSLDGGGAYEQYF. CDR3 DNA: TGTGCCAGCAGCTTGGATGGCGGGGGGGCCTACGAGCAGTACTTC.

The chain employs TRBV5-1 and TRBJ1-1, with 9 nucleotides matching TRBD1. V dropped 4 bases and J dropped 10; count of bases not matched to a gene: 23. The CDR3 extends over 18 amino acids. Germline values: CDR1 SGHRS, CDR2 YFSETQ. The CDR3 DNA is TGCGCCAGCAGCCCCGAGGTCATAGGACAGGGGATGCGTGTTGGAGCTTTCTTT. It specifies CASSPEVIGQGMRVGAFF.

This chain connects TRBV11-2 to TRBJ1-1; maybe TRBD1 (6 bases). The CDR3 totals 15 residues. The ends were cut back, 4 bases at V and 4 bases at J, with 16 bases in the middle. In germline, CDR1 is SGHAT, CDR2 FQNNGV. The CDR3 DNA reads as TGTGCCAGCAGCTCAGTAGCACAGGGAATCACTGAAGCTTTCTTT. The encoded protein is CASSSVAQGITEAFF.

This clone was seen more than once but under ten times. The gene calls are TRBV5-1 and TRBJ2-5; D remains ambiguous. This CDR3 is 14 amino acids long. Trimming cost V 1 base and J 1 base, with 8 bases left between them. CDR1 SGHRS and CDR2 YFSETQ come from the germline V gene. This CDR3 reads CASSLSISQETQYF. As DNA, the CDR3 is TGCGCCAGCAGCTTGAGCATTTCCCAAGAGACCCAGTACTTC.

This clone appeared a few times. This chain links TRBV6-6 with TRBJ2-1; possible D gene TRBD1, 6 bases. In germline, CDR1 is MNHNY, CDR2 SVGAGI (reference sequence). V lost 8 bases, J lost 6 bases, and 17 bases lay in between. The CDR3 covers 14 residues. The CDR3: CASYKTGLPNEQFF. The CDR3 DNA follows: TGTGCCAGCTATAAGACAGGCCTACCCAATGAGCAGTTCTTC.